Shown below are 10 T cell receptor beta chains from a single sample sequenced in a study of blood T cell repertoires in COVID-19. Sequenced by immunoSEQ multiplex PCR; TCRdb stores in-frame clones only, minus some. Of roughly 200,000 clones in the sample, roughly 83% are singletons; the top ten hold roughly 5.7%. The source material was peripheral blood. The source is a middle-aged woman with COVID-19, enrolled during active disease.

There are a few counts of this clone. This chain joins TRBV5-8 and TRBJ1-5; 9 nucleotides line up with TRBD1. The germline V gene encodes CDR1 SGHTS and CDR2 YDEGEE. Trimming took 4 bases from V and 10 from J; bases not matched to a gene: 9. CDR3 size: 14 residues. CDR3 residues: CASSHTGGYYPQHF. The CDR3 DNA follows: TGTGCCAGCAGCCATACAGGGGGCTATTATCCCCAGCATTTT.

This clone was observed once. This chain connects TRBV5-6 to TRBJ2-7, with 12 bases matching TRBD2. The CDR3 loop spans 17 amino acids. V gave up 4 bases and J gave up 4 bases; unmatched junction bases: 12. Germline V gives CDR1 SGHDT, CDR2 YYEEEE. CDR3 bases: TGTGCCAGCAGCCGAACGATACTAGCGGGGGGAAAGTACGAGCAGTACTTC. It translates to CASSRTILAGGKYEQYF.

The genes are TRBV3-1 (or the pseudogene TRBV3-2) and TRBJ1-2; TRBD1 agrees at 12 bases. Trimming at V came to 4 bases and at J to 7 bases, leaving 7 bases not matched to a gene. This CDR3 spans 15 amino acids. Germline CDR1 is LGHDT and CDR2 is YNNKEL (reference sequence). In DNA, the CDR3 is TGTGCCAGCAGCCCGGGGACAGGGGGCAAAGGTGGCTACACCTTC. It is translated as CASSPGTGGKGGYTF.

This CDR3 is CASSRTSGGPYEQYF. CDR3 sequence (DNA): TGTGCCAGCAGCCGGACTAGCGGGGGACCCTACGAGCAGTACTTC. The chain couples TRBV7-9 to TRBJ2-7, with 13 bases fitting TRBD2. The germline CDR1 and CDR2 sequences are SEHNR and FQNEAQ (reference sequence). The trim removed 5 bases at V and 2 bases at J, leaving 3 bases unmatched. The CDR3 has 15 residues.

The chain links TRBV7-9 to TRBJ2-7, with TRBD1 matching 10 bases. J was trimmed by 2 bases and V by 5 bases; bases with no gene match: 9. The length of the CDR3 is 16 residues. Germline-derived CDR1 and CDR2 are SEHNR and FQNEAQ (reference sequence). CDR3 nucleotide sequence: TGTGCCAGCAGCCTCCGAAGGGGACAGGGGACCTACGAGCAGTACTTC. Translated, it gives CASSLRRGQGTYEQYF.

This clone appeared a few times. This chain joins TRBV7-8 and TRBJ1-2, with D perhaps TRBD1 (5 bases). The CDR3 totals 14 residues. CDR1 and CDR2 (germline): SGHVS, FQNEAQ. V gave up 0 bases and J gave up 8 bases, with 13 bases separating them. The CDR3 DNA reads TGTGCCAGCAGCTTAGCGGGCAGGGCAGGCGGCTACACCTTC. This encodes CASSLAGRAGGYTF.

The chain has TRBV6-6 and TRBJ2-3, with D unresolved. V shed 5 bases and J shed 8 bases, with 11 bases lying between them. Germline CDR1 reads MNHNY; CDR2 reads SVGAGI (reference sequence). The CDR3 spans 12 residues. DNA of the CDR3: TGTGCCAGCAGTCGCCCTAGGAGTACGCAGTATTTT. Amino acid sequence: CASSRPRSTQYF.

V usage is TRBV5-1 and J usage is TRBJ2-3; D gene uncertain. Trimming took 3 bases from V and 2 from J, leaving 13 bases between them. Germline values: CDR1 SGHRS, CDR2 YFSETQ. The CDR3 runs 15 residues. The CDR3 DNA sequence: TGCGCCAGCAGCTCCCCCCACGGTTACACAGATACGCAGTATTTT. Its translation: CASSSPHGYTDTQYF.

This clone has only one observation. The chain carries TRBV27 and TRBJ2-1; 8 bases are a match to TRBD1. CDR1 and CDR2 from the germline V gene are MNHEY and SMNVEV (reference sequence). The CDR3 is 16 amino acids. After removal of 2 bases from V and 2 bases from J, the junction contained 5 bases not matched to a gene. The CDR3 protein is CASSLRGQVTYNEQFF. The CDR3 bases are TGTGCCAGCAGTTTACGGGGACAGGTTACCTACAATGAGCAGTTCTTC.

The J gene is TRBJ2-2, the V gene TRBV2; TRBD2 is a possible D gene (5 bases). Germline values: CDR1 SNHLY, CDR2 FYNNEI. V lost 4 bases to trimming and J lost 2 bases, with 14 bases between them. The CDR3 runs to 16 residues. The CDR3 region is CASSGESSVNTGELFF. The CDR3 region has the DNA TGTGCCAGCAGTGGGGAGTCTTCTGTTAACACCGGGGAGCTGTTTTTT.